This TCR beta chain was profiled in a study of a mutant IDH1 vaccine in newly diagnosed glioma. Across the study: Most patients had radiochemotherapy with temozolomide before enrollment; others had one alone.

The ends lost 4 bases at V and 2 bases at J; junction bases unmatched: 6. The CDR3 contains 15 residues. Germline V gene data show CDR1 as SGHVS and CDR2 as FQNEAQ. Only in-frame clones appear in the TCRdb table, and some are missing; sequencing was by immunoSEQ multiplex PCR. The repertoire holds about 60,000 clones, with less than 90% as singletons. Comments on this clone: What it recognizes is unknown.

Time point here: week 35, safety follow-up. Doses of 300 ug of mutant IDH1 20-mer peptide were given with topical imiquimod. V is TRBV7-8 and J is TRBJ2-7; 9 positions match TRBD2. The receptor was derived from a man aged 35 to 55 with glioma. Sample: PBMCs, taken from a glioma patient whose treatment included an IDH1 peptide vaccine. CDR3 DNA sequence: TGTGCCAGCAGCTACCGACTAGCGGTCCCCTACGAGCAGTACTTC. It is translated as CASSYRLAVPYEQYF.